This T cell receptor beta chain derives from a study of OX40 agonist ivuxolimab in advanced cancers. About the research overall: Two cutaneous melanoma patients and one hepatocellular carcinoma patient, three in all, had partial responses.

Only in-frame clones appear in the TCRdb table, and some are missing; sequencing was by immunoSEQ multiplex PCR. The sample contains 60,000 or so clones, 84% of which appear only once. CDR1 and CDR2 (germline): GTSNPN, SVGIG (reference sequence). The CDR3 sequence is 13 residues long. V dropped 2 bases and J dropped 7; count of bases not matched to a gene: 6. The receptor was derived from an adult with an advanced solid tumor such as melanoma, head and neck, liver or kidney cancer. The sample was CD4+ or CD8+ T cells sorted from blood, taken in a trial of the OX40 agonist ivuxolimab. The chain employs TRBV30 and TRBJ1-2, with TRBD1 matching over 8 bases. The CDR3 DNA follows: TGTGCCTGGAGTCCTCAGGGGGCTTCTGGCTACACCTTC. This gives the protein CAWSPQGASGYTF.